This passage covers 23 T cell receptor beta chains from one sample sequenced in a study of OX40 agonist ivuxolimab in advanced cancers. Data came from immunoSEQ multiplex PCR; TCRdb stores just in-frame clones and leaves some out. The table includes approximately 50,000 clones, approximately 80% detected once. The specimen comprised CD4+ or CD8+ T cells sorted from blood, sampled in a trial of the OX40 agonist ivuxolimab. These receptors were taken from an adult with an advanced solid tumor such as melanoma, head and neck, liver or kidney cancer.

This clone has only one observation. The V and J genes are TRBV7-9 and TRBJ1-2, with D tentatively TRBD1 (5 bases). Trimming stripped 5 bases from V and 11 bases from J, with 24 bases between. The germline gives CDR1 SEHNR, CDR2 FQNEAQ (reference sequence). The CDR3 sequence is 15 residues long. For the CDR3, the DNA is TGTGCCAGCAGCCCACTAGGGACGCCGGGTAGGATTTACACCTTC. Residues: CASSPLGTPGRIYTF.

V and J are TRBV9 and TRBJ1-2; perhaps TRBD1 as D (5 bases). The ends were cut back, 0 bases at V and 4 bases at J, with 13 bases in the middle. CDR1 and CDR2 (germline): SGDLS, YYNGEE. The CDR3 covers 15 residues. CDR3 DNA sequence: TGTGCCAGCAGCGTAGACCCGGACATAGGCTATGGCTACACCTTC. Protein product: CASSVDPDIGYGYTF.

The rearrangement links TRBV19 to TRBJ1-2, with 7 bases fitting TRBD1. In germline, CDR1 is LNHDA, CDR2 SQIVND (reference sequence). With V trimmed by 7 bases and J by 6 bases, 8 bases remained unmatched. This CDR3 spans 13 amino acids. CDR3 DNA: TGTGCCAGTACCAAGACAGGGTTTAATGGCTACACCTTC. Its protein is CASTKTGFNGYTF.

The J gene is TRBJ1-1, the V gene TRBV5-1; D might be TRBD1 (5 bases). There are 14 residues in the CDR3. CDR1 and CDR2 (germline): SGHRS, YFSETQ. V lost 0 bases and J 0 bases, leaving 6 bases between the germline ends. CDR3 in DNA: TGCGCCAGCAGCTTGGAGGGGATGAACACTGAAGCTTTCTTT. Translated: CASSLEGMNTEAFF.

This chain connects TRBV28 to TRBJ1-1; 7 bases are shared with TRBD1. V was pared by 5 bases and J by 10 bases, with 7 bases of the junction left unmatched. The CDR3 is 12 residues long. Germline V gives CDR1 MDHEN, CDR2 SYDVKM. CDR3 sequence: CASSVTGRGAFF. The CDR3 coding sequence is TGTGCCAGCAGTGTGACAGGGAGGGGAGCTTTCTTT.

The gene calls are TRBV7-2 and TRBJ1-1, with TRBD1 matching over 9 bases. With 5 bases clipped from V and 3 bases from J, the junction kept 7 bases outside the gene matches. CDR1 SGHTA and CDR2 FQGNSA come from the germline V gene. This CDR3 contains 15 residues. The CDR3 DNA reads TGTGCCAGCAGCCACGGGACAGGGTTTTACACTGAAGCTTTCTTT. It is translated as CASSHGTGFYTEAFF.

The rearrangement joins TRBV6-5 to TRBJ1-2; D not certain. V was clipped by 6 bases and J by 3 bases, with 11 bases between them. Germline V CDR1 and CDR2: MNHEY, SVGAGI. The CDR3 length is 13 residues. The CDR3 DNA sequence: TGTGCCAGCAGCTTAGGGTTTTACTATGGCTACACCTTC. Amino acids: CASSLGFYYGYTF.

This chain links TRBV4-1 with TRBJ2-4; no reliable D call. Germline V gene sequence: CDR1 MGHRA, CDR2 YSYEKL. The CDR3 runs 15 residues. With 3 bases removed from V and 3 bases from J, the gap between germline ends came to 12 bases. The CDR3 sequence: CASSQAGLGKNIQYF. CDR3 in DNA: TGCGCCAGCAGCCAGGCCGGGCTGGGCAAAAACATTCAGTACTTC.

The V call is TRBV13, the J call TRBJ2-7; tentatively, D is TRBD1 or TRBD2 (5 bases each). Germline V CDR1 and CDR2: PRHDT, FYEKMQ (reference sequence). V gave up 5 bases and J gave up 7 bases, with 24 bases separating them. This CDR3 is built from 16 residues. The CDR3 sequence: CASSLMFSGRRGEQYF. The CDR3 nucleotides are TGTGCCAGCAGCCTAATGTTCTCGGGACGACGAGGGGAGCAGTACTTC.

The V gene is TRBV13, the J gene TRBJ2-1, with a weak D call TRBD2 (5 bases). V lost 4 bases and J lost 0, with 13 bases in between. This CDR3 spans 16 amino acids. Germline V gives CDR1 PRHDT, CDR2 FYEKMQ (reference sequence). CDR3 sequence (DNA): TGTGCCAGCAGCTCCCCAGAGCGGCTCTCCTACAATGAGCAGTTCTTC. Protein product: CASSSPERLSYNEQFF.

The chain links TRBV27 to TRBJ2-1; D unclear. Trimming pared 3 bases from V and 4 bases from J, leaving 13 bases between. The V gene's germline CDR1 is MNHEY and CDR2 SMNVEV (reference sequence). This CDR3 contains 15 residues. CDR3: CASSFLISSYNEQFF. CDR3 nucleotide sequence: TGTGCCAGCAGTTTCCTCATATCATCTTACAATGAGCAGTTCTTC.

This clone was seen only a few times. This chain links TRBV10-3 with TRBJ2-5; tentative D call: TRBD2 (5 bases). Trimming removed 1 base from V and 1 base from J, with 13 bases in between. From germline, CDR1 is ENHRY and CDR2 SYGVKD. This CDR3 has 16 residues. In DNA, the CDR3 is TGTGCCATCAGTGAGTTCCTCTCGGGGTCCCAAGAGACCCAGTACTTC. Translation: CAISEFLSGSQETQYF.

This rearrangement joins TRBV6-1 to TRBJ2-7; 8 positions agree with TRBD1. Looked up from germline, CDR1 is MNHNS and CDR2 is SASEGT. Trimming at V came to 6 bases and at J to 2 bases, leaving 9 bases not matched to a gene. The CDR3 length is 15 residues. The CDR3 is CASSRTGFGPYEQYF. The CDR3 DNA is TGTGCCAGCAGCCGGACAGGGTTTGGGCCCTACGAGCAGTACTTC.

This clone has only one observation. In the same sample, other DNA sequences code for this CDR3. The J gene is TRBJ2-1, the V gene TRBV7-9; D call uncertain. V lost 5 bases, J lost 7 bases, and 15 bases lay in between. The CDR3 runs to 14 residues. The V gene's germline CDR1 is SEHNR and CDR2 FQNEAQ (reference sequence). The DNA of the CDR3 is TGTGCCAGCAGCCTAAATGACGGGCCGAATGAGCAGTTCTTC. Translating it yields CASSLNDGPNEQFF.

The table lists this clone with a few counts. The chain combines TRBV27 with TRBJ2-5, with D possibly being TRBD1 or TRBD2 (5 bases each). CDR1 is MNHEY and CDR2 is SMNVEV in the germline V gene (reference sequence). Between the trimmed V and J ends, which lost 6 bases and 4 bases, there was a span of 12 bases. CDR3 size: 13 residues. This chain's CDR3 is CASSPGARETQYF. In DNA, the CDR3 is TGTGCCAGCAGCCCCGGGGCACGAGAGACCCAGTACTTC.

V and J are TRBV10-2 and TRBJ2-7; D perhaps matches TRBD2 (5 bases). V lost 8 bases and J 1 base, leaving 12 bases between the germline ends. Germline CDR1 is WSHSY and CDR2 is SAAADI. The CDR3 loop spans 13 amino acids. CDR3 in DNA: TGCGCCAGCGGGAGTTTGCGGTCCTACGAGCAGTACTTC. Amino acid sequence: CASGSLRSYEQYF.

This chain joins TRBV14 and TRBJ1-2; D ambiguous. With 1 base removed from V and 2 bases from J, the gap between germline ends came to 5 bases. CDR1 is SGHDN, CDR2 FVKESK, per germline. The CDR3 totals 13 residues. CDR3 protein: CASSQGQNYGYTF. The CDR3 nucleotides are TGTGCCAGCAGCCAAGGACAAAACTATGGCTACACCTTC. Full variable domain (rest looked up from reference TRBV14 and TRBJ1-2): EAGVTQFPSHSVIEKGQTVTLRCDPISGHDNLYWYRRVMGKEIKFLLHFVKESKQDESGMPNNRFLAERTGGTYSTLKVQPAELEDSGVYFCASSQGQNYGYTFGSGTRLTVV.

This clone was counted between two and nine times. The chain joins TRBV2 to TRBJ2-7; D gene unclear. Trimming took off 1 base at V and 5 bases at J, with 18 bases between the two ends. The CDR3 loop spans 16 amino acids. CDR1 is SNHLY and CDR2 is FYNNEI in the germline V gene. Here the CDR3 DNA reads TGTGCCAGCAGTGAAGATTGGCAGACCAGGACGGACGAGCAGTACTTC. Its translation: CASSEDWQTRTDEQYF.

V usage is TRBV4-1 and J usage is TRBJ2-7; TRBD1 matches 8 bases. V lost 0 bases and J lost 5; bases outside the gene matches: 9. CDR1 and CDR2 from the germline V gene are MGHRA and YSYEKL. CDR3 length: 16 residues. The CDR3 nucleotides read TGCGCCAGCAGCCAAGACCGGGACAGGTTTATAGACGAGCAGTACTTC. Residues: CASSQDRDRFIDEQYF.

The chain uses TRBV7-2 and TRBJ2-7, with D possibly being TRBD2 (7 bases). Trimming cost V 6 bases and J 3 bases, with 15 bases left between them. Germline-derived CDR1 and CDR2 are SGHTA and FQGNSA. There are 14 residues in the CDR3. The CDR3 nucleotides are TGTGCCAGCAGTTTCGGGGGGCTTAACTACGAGCAGTACTTC. Translating it yields CASSFGGLNYEQYF.

The chain recombines TRBV29-1 with TRBJ1-1; weak D call: TRBD1 (5 bases). Germline V gene data show CDR1 as SQVTM and CDR2 as ANQGSEA. V lost 4 bases and J lost 2, with 11 bases in between. CDR3 length equals 13 residues. CDR3 amino acids: CSVAEGFNTEAFF. The CDR3 DNA reads TGCAGCGTTGCGGAGGGGTTCAACACTGAAGCTTTCTTT.

The rearrangement joins TRBV9 to TRBJ2-7, with 8 bases identical to TRBD1. This CDR3 comprises 17 residues. Per germline, CDR1 SGDLS and CDR2 YYNGEE. V lost 2 bases and J lost 0; bases outside the gene matches: 10. CDR3 loop: CASSVSGGSGSSYEQYF. CDR3 sequence (DNA): TGTGCCAGCAGCGTCTCAGGGGGCTCTGGGAGCTCCTACGAGCAGTACTTC.

The chain combines TRBV9 with TRBJ2-5, with TRBD2 identical over 10 bases. Per the germline V gene, CDR1 is SGDLS and CDR2 is YYNGEE. Unmatched junction bases numbered 8, after V lost 4 bases and J lost 2 bases. CDR3 length equals 16 residues. CDR3: CASSISETSGQETQYF. As DNA, the CDR3 is TGTGCCAGCAGCATTAGCGAGACTAGCGGGCAAGAGACCCAGTACTTC.